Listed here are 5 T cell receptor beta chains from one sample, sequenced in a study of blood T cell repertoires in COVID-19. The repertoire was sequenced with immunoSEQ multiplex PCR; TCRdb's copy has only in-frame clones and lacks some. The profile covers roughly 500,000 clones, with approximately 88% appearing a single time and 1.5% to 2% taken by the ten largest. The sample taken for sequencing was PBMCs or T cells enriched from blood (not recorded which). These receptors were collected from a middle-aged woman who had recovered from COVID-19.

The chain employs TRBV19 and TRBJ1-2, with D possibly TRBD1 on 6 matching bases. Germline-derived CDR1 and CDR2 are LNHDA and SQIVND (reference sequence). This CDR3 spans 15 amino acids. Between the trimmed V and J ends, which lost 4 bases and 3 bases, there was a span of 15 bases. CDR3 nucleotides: TGTGCCAGTAGTACGTCGACAGGACCCTACTATGGCTACACCTTC. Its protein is CASSTSTGPYYGYTF.

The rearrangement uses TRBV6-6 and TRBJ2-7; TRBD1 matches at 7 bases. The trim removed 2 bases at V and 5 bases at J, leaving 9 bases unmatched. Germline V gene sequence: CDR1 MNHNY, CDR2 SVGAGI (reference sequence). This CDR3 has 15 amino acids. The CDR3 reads CASSYPGTAPNEQYF. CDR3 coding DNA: TGTGCCAGCAGTTACCCCGGGACAGCCCCAAACGAGCAGTACTTC.

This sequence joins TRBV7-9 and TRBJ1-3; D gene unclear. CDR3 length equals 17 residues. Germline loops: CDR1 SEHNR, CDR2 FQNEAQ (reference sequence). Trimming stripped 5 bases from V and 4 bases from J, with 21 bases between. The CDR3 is CASSQTARRVRGNTIYF. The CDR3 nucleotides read TGTGCCAGCAGCCAAACAGCCCGGAGGGTTAGAGGAAACACCATATATTTT. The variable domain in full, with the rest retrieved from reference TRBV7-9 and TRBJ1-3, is DTGVSQNPRHKITKRGQNVTFRCDPISEHNRLYWYRQTLGQGPEFLTYFQNEAQLEKSRLLSDRFSAERPKGSFSTLEIQRTEQGDSAMYLCASSQTARRVRGNTIYFGEGSWLTVV.

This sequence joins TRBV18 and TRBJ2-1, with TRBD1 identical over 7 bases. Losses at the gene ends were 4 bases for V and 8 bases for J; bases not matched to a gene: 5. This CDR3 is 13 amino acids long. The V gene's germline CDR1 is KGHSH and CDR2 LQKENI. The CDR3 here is CASSLQGVHEQFF. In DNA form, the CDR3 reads TGTGCCAGCTCACTCCAGGGGGTTCATGAGCAGTTCTTC.

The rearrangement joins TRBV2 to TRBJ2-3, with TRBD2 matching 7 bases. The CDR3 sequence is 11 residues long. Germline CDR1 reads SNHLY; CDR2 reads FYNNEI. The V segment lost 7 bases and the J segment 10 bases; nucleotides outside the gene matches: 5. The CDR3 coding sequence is TGTGCCAGCACGACTAGCTCTGCGCAGTATTTT. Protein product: CASTTSSAQYF. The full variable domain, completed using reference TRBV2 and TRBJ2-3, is EPEVTQTPSHQVTQMGQEVILRCVPISNHLYFYWYRQILGQKVEFLVSFYNNEISEKSEIFDDQFSVERPDGSNFTLKIRSTKLEDSAMYFCASTTSSAQYFGPGTRLTVL.